These 8 T cell receptor beta chains originate from one sample sequenced in a study of T-cell reconstitution after alpha-beta-depleted transplantation in children. TCRbeta library preparation incorporated unique molecular identifiers. MiXCR, run by TCRdb on the PCR reads, gives a single entry per CDR3 protein. The sample has approximately 510,000 distinct CDR3 sequences; around 18% are singletons. This material consisted of PBMCs from the stem cell graft donor, taken from the stem cell graft. The receptors here all came from a human donor who donated a stem cell graft to a child with acute lymphoblastic leukemia.

The chain is built from TRBV6-5 and TRBJ2-7, with a tentative D call TRBD1 (5 bases). CDR1 MNHEY and CDR2 SVGAGI come from the germline V gene. The CDR3 extends over 14 amino acids. Trimming took off 2 bases at V and 3 bases at J, with 11 bases between the two ends. CDR3 in amino acids: CASSYGAGGYEQYF. In nucleotides, the CDR3 is TGTGCCAGCAGTTACGGGGCAGGTGGCTACGAGCAGTACTTC.

Only a few counts were recorded for this clonotype. The chain recombines TRBV7-9 with TRBJ1-1; D is ambiguous. The V gene lost 1 base and the J gene lost 6 bases, with 9 bases spanning the gap. The CDR3 covers 13 residues. Germline-derived CDR1 and CDR2 are SEHNR and FQNEAQ (reference sequence). The CDR3 region has the DNA TGTGCCAGCAGCTTAGTGGAGGGCGCTGAAGCTTTCTTT. Encoded protein: CASSLVEGAEAFF.

This clonotype was detected a few times. The CDR3 loop is CSASQAGYKETQYF. The CDR3 DNA is TGCAGTGCTAGCCAAGCGGGCTACAAAGAGACCCAGTACTTC. The chain joins TRBV20-1 to TRBJ2-5; a possible D gene is TRBD2 (6 bases). CDR1 DFQATT and CDR2 SNEGSKA come from the germline V gene (reference sequence). V lost 3 bases, J lost 3 bases, and 14 bases lay in between. The CDR3 is 14 residues long.

The V and J genes are TRBV10-3 and TRBJ2-7, with 9 bases that match TRBD1. V trimming: 7 bases; J trimming: 4 bases; junction bases outside the gene matches: 8. There are 14 residues in the CDR3. CDR1 and CDR2 from the germline V gene are ENHRY and SYGVKD. The CDR3 nucleotides read TGTGCCATCAAACTGACAGGGGGAACGTACGAGCAGTACTTC. It codes for CAIKLTGGTYEQYF.

The genes are TRBV7-9 and TRBJ2-2; 7 nucleotides line up with TRBD2. CDR3 length: 16 residues. Germline values: CDR1 SEHNR, CDR2 FQNEAQ (reference sequence). V was pared by 2 bases and J by 0 bases, with 3 bases of the junction left unmatched. The CDR3 sequence is CASSLSAGANTGELFF. The CDR3 DNA follows: TGTGCCAGCAGCTTATCGGCGGGAGCGAACACCGGGGAGCTGTTTTTT. Full variable domain (rest looked up from reference TRBV7-9 and TRBJ2-2): DTGVSQNPRHKITKRGQNVTFRCDPISEHNRLYWYRQTLGQGPEFLTYFQNEAQLEKSRLLSDRFSAERPKGSFSTLEIQRTEQGDSAMYLCASSLSAGANTGELFFGEGSRLTVL.

This clonotype was seen a few times. This chain joins TRBV4-1 and TRBJ1-2; D is unresolved. The ends were cut back, 1 base at V and 5 bases at J, with 5 bases in the middle. There are 12 residues in the CDR3. Germline V lookup: CDR1 MGHRA, CDR2 YSYEKL. The chain's CDR3 is CASSQVRYGYTF. The CDR3 coding sequence is TGCGCCAGCAGCCAAGTCCGTTATGGCTACACCTTC.

V is TRBV27 and J is TRBJ2-2; 8 bases map to TRBD1. The CDR3 is made up of 16 amino acids. After removal of 3 bases from V and 5 bases from J, the junction contained 8 bases not matched to a gene. Germline V CDR1 and CDR2: MNHEY, SMNVEV (reference sequence). CDR3 residues: CASSLLDRVRTGELFF. For the CDR3, the DNA is TGTGCCAGCAGTTTGTTGGACAGGGTTCGTACCGGGGAGCTGTTTTTT.

This chain links TRBV12-3 or TRBV12-4 with TRBJ2-4; D is perhaps TRBD1 or TRBD2 (5 bases each). Trimming pared 5 bases from V and 2 bases from J, leaving 13 bases between. The CDR3 is 15 amino acids. CDR3 nucleotides: TGTGCCAGCAGTGAGGGACCCCTCACCAAAAACATTCAGTACTTC. Its protein is CASSEGPLTKNIQYF.